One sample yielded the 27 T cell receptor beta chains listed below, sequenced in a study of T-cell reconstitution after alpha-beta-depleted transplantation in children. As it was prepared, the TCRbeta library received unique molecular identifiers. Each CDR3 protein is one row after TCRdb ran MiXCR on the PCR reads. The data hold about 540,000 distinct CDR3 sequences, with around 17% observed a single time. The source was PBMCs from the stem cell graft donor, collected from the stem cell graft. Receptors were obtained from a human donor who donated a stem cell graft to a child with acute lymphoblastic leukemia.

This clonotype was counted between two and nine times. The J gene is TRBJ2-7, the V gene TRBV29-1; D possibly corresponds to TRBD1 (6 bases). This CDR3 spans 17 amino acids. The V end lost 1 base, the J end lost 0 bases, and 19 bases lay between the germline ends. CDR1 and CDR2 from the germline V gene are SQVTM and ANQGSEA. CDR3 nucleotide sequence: TGCAGCGTTGAAGTACTTTACCGGGACACCTACTCCTACGAGCAGTACTTC. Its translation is CSVEVLYRDTYSYEQYF.

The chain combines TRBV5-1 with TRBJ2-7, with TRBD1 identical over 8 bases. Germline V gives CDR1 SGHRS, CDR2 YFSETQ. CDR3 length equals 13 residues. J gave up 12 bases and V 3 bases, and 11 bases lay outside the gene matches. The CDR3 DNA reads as TGCGCCAGCAGCTATGGACAGGGTGGGAGCAGGTACTTC. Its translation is CASSYGQGGSRYF.

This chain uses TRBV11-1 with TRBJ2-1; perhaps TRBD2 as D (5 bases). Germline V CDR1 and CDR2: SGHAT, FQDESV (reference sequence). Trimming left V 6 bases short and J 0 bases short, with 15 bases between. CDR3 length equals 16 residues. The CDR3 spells CASSGLTSGSYNEQFF. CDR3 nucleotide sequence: TGTGCCAGCAGTGGACTGACCTCGGGCTCCTACAATGAGCAGTTCTTC.

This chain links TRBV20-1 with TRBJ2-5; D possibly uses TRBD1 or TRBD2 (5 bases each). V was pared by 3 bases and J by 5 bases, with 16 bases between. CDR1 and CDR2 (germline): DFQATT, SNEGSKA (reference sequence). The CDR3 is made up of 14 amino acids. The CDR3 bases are TGCAGTGCTAGCAAGGGACCTCGGCGGGAGACCCAGTACTTC. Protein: CSASKGPRRETQYF.

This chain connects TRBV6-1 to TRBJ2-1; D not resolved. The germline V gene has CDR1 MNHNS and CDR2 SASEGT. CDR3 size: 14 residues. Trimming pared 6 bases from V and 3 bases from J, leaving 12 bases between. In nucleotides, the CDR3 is TGTGCCAGCAGAGCCGTTACCGGCTACAATGAGCAGTTCTTC. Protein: CASRAVTGYNEQFF.

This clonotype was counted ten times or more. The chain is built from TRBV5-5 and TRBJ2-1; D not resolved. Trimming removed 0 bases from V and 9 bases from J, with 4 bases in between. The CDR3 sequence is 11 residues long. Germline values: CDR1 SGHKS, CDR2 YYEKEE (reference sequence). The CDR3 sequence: CASSLVLEQFF. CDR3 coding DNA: TGTGCCAGCAGCTTGGTTCTTGAGCAGTTCTTC.

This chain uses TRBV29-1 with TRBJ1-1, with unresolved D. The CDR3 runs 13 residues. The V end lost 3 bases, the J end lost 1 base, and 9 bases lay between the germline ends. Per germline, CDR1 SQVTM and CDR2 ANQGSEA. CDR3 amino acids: CSVEGRTNTEAFF. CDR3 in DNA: TGCAGCGTTGAGGGTCGGACGAACACTGAAGCTTTCTTT.

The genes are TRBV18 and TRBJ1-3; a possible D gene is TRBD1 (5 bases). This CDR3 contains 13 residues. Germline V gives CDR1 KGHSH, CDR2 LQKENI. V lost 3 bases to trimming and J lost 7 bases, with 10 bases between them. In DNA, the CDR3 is TGTGCCAGCTCACCCGACAGCAGCAACACCATATATTTT. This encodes CASSPDSSNTIYF.

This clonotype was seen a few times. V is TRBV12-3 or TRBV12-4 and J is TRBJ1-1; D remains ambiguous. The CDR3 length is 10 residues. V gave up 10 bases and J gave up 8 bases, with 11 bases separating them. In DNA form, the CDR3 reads TGTGCCACCGAAACAGAGGAAGCTTTCTTT. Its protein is CATETEEAFF.

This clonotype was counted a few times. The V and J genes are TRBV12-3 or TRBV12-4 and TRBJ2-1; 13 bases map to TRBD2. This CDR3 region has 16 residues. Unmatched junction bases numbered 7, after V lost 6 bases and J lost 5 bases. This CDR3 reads CASSFGLAGAHNEQFF. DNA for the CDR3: TGTGCCAGCAGCTTCGGACTAGCGGGAGCCCACAATGAGCAGTTCTTC.

As DNA, the CDR3 is TGTGCCAGCAATTTCATGAGCTCCTATAATTCACCCCTCCACTTT. Protein: CASNFMSSYNSPLHF. V is TRBV5-6 and J is TRBJ1-6; D call uncertain. The germline V gene encodes CDR1 SGHDT and CDR2 YYEEEE. V shed 6 bases and J shed 0 bases, with 10 bases lying between them. CDR3 size: 15 residues.

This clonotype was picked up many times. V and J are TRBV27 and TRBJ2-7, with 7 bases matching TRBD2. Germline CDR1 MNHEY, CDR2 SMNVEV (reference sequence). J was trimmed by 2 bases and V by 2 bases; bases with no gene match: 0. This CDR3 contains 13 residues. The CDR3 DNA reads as TGTGCCAGCAGTTTAGGGACTACCTACGAGCAGTACTTC. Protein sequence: CASSLGTTYEQYF.

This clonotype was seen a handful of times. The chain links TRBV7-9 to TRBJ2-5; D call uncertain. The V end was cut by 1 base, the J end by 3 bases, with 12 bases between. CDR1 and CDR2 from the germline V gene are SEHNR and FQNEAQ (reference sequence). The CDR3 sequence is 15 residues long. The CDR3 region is CASSLEPYPEETQYF. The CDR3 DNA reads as TGTGCCAGCAGCTTAGAACCCTACCCAGAAGAGACCCAGTACTTC.

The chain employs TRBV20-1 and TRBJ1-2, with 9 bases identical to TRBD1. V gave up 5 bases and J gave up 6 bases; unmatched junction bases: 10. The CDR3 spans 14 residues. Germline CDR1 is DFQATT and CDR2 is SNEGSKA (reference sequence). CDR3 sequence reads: CSAGRQGVMDGYTF. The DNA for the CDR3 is TGCAGTGCTGGGCGACAGGGGGTGATGGATGGCTACACCTTC.

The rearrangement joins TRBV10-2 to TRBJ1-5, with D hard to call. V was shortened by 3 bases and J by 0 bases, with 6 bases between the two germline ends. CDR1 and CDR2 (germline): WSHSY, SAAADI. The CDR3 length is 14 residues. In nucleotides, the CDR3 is TGCGCCAGCAGTGAACACTATAGCAATCAGCCCCAGCATTTT. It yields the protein CASSEHYSNQPQHF.

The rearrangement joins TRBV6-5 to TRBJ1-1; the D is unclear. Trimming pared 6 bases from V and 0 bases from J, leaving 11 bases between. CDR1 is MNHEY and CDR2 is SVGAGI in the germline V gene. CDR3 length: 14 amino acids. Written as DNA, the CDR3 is TGTGCCAGCAGCTATAGCACCGTGAACACTGAAGCTTTCTTT. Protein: CASSYSTVNTEAFF.

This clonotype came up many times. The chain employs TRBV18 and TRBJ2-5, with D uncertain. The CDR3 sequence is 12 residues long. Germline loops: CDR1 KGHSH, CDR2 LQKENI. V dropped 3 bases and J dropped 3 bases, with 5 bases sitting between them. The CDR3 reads CASSPQKETQYF. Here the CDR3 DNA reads TGTGCCAGCTCACCGCAGAAAGAGACCCAGTACTTC. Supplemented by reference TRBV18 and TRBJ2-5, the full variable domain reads NAGVMQNPRHLVRRRGQEARLRCSPMKGHSHVYWYRQLPEEGLKFMVYLQKENIIDESGMPKERFSAEFPKEGPSILRIQQVVRGDSAAYFCASSPQKETQYFGPGTRLLVL.

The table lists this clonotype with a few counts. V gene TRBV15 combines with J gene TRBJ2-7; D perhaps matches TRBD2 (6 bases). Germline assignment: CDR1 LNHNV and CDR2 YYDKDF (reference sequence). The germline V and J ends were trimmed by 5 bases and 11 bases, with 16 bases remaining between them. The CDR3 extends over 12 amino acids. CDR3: CATSSSGSKKYF. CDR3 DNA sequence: TGTGCCACCAGCTCCTCCGGGAGTAAGAAGTACTTC.

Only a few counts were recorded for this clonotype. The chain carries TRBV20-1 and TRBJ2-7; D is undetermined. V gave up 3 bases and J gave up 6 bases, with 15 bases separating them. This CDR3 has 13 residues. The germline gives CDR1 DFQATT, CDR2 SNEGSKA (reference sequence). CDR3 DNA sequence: TGCAGTGCTAGGGAAGGTCCCCTTTTCGAGCAGTACTTC. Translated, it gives CSAREGPLFEQYF.

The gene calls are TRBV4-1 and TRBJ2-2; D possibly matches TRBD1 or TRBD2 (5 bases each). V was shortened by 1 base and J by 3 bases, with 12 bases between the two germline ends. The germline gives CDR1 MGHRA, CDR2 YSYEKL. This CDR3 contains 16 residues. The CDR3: CASSQVGRGDTGELFF. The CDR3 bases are TGCGCCAGCAGCCAAGTAGGGCGAGGGGACACCGGGGAGCTGTTTTTT.

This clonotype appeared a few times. In DNA, the CDR3 is TGCAGTGCTAGAGATGGGGGCAGGGGGAGCACTGAAGCTTTCTTT. It translates to CSARDGGRGSTEAFF. The rearrangement joins TRBV20-1 to TRBJ1-1; 7 bases agree with TRBD1. J lost 4 bases, V lost 0 bases, and 8 bases had no gene match. The CDR3 spans 15 residues. Germline V CDR1 and CDR2: DFQATT, SNEGSKA (reference sequence).

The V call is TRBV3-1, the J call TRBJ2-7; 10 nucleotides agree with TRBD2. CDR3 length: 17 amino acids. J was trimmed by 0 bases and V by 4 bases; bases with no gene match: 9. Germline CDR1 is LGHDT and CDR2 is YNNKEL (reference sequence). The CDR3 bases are TGTGCCAGCAGCCCCGGGATTAGCGGGAGGCCCTCCTACGAGCAGTACTTC. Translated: CASSPGISGRPSYEQYF.

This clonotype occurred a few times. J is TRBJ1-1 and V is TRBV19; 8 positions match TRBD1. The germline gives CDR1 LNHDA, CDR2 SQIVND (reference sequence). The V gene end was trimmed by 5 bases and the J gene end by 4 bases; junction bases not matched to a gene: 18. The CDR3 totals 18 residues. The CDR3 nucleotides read TGTGCCAGTAGTGACTGGACAGGGACGGGGGGTTTGCGCACTGAAGCTTTCTTT. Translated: CASSDWTGTGGLRTEAFF.

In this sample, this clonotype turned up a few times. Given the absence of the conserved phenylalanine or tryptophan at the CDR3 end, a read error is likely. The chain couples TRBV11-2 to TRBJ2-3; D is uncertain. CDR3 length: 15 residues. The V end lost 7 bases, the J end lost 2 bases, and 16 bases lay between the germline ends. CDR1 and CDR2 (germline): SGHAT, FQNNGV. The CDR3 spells CASNPGLDLTDTQYL. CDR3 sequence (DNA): TGTGCCAGCAACCCCGGCCTGGATCTCACAGATACGCAGTATCTT.

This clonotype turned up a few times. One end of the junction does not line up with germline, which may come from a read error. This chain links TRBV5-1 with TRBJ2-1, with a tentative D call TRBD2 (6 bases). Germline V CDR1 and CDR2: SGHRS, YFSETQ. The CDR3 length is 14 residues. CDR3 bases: TGCGCCAGCAGCTTGGGGGACTCCAACAATGAGCAGTTCTTC. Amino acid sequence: CASSLGDSNNEQFF.

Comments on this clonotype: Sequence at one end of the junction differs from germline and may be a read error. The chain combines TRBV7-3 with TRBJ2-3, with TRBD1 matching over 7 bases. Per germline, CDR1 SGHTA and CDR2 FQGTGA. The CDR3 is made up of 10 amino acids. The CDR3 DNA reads TGTGCCAGCAGCTTGGGACAGCTCCTTTTT. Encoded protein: CASSLGQLLF.

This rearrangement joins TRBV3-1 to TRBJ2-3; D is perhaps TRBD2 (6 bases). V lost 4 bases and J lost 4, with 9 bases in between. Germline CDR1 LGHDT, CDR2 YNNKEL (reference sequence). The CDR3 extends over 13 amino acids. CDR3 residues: CASSLGSSDTQYF. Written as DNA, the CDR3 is TGTGCCAGCAGCCTCGGGAGTTCAGATACGCAGTATTTT.